Listed below are T cell receptor beta chains from one sample, sequenced in a study of regulatory T cells in long-lasting Graves disease. TCRdb ran MiXCR on the multiplex PCR reads and lists one entry per CDR3 protein. The table includes roughly 510,000 distinct CDR3 sequences, about 16% detected once. The sample was also reused in another study, on T cells in Graves' hyperthyroidism and ophthalmopathy.

Sequenced material: peripheral blood mononuclear cells (PBMCs), taken at new diagnosis, from a patient treated with antithyroid drugs. The receptors shown here come from a man younger than 30 with Graves disease. Both conserved end residues are part of each CDR3. A D gene is named only where the DNA matches it firmly. Expanded clones are given a class, and other clones once, few, many or no size at all.

abundance	v_gene	d_gene	j_gene	len	CDR3aa	CDR3nt
few	TRBV5-8	NA	TRBJ1-6	13	CASSAVDNSPLHF	TGTGCCAGCAGCGCCGTGGATAATTCACCCCTCCACTTT
NA	TRBV30	NA	TRBJ2-7	16	CAWSPPGRVGGYEQYF	TGTGCCTGGAGTCCTCCCGGGCGGGTGGGTGGCTACGAGCAGTACTTC
many	TRBV30	TRBD2	TRBJ2-3	14	CAWTKAGVADTQYF	TGTGCCTGGACCAAGGCGGGAGTGGCAGATACGCAGTATTTT
NA	TRBV4-1	TRBD2	TRBJ2-7	15	CASSQDVLAGGEQYF	TGCGCCAGCAGCCAAGATGTACTAGCGGGAGGCGAGCAGTACTTC
few	TRBV20-1	NA	TRBJ2-7	13	CSAPRGAGYEQYF	TGCAGTGCACCTCGCGGGGCCGGGTACGAGCAGTACTTC
many	TRBV20-1	NA	TRBJ2-1	14	CSASGPDLGNEQFF	TGCAGTGCTTCGGGACCTGACCTGGGCAATGAGCAGTTCTTC
NA	TRBV3-1	TRBD1	TRBJ2-1	15	CASSPRPTGVNEQFF	TGTGCCAGCAGCCCACGGCCCACAGGGGTCAATGAGCAGTTCTTC
many	TRBV2	NA	TRBJ1-6	12	CASSPGPEALHF	TGTGCCAGCAGCCCCGGCCCGGAGGCCCTCCACTTT
many	TRBV7-9	NA	TRBJ2-5	15	CASSLFRTGGETQYF	TGTGCCAGCAGCTTATTCAGGACTGGCGGAGAGACCCAGTACTTC
few	TRBV4-1	TRBD2	TRBJ2-1	16	CASSLDVAGAYNEQFF	TGCGCCAGCAGCCTAGACGTGGCGGGAGCATACAATGAGCAGTTCTTC
few	TRBV20-1	NA	TRBJ2-2	15	CSASPSTGGPGELFF	TGCAGTGCTAGTCCTAGCACCGGCGGTCCTGGGGAGCTGTTTTTT
NA	TRBV11-2	TRBD2	TRBJ2-2	14	CASRAGVNTGELFF	TGCGCCAGCAGGGCGGGGGTTAACACCGGGGAGCTGTTTTTT
few	TRBV19	NA	TRBJ1-5	14	CASSIEKLNQPQHF	TGTGCCAGTAGTATAGAGAAGTTAAATCAGCCCCAGCATTTT
many	TRBV11-3	NA	TRBJ1-1	14	CASSLGQRNTEAFF	TGTGCCAGCAGCTTAGGGCAAAGGAACACTGAAGCTTTCTTT
many	TRBV27	NA	TRBJ2-3	13	CASSFATGTTTYF	NA
many	TRBV28	NA	TRBJ2-3	13	CASTQGAPDTQYF	TGTGCCAGCACCCAGGGAGCGCCAGATACGCAGTATTTT
NA	TRBV13	TRBD1	TRBJ2-7	16	CASSLETGVHSYEQYF	TGTGCCAGCAGCTTAGAGACAGGGGTGCACTCCTACGAGCAGTACTTC
NA	TRBV6-1	TRBD1	TRBJ1-5	13	CATGQGGLLPQHF	TGTGCCACCGGTCAGGGGGGTTTGCTGCCCCAGCATTTT
NA	TRBV6-2/TRBV6-3	NA	TRBJ2-5	11	CASTDGETQYF	TGTGCCAGCACCGACGGAGAGACCCAGTACTTC
many	TRBV5-5	NA	TRBJ1-1	14	CASSLTDMNTEAFF	TGTGCCAGCAGCTTAACAGATATGAACACTGAAGCTTTCTTT
few	TRBV28	NA	TRBJ1-4	14	CASSMGGGNEKLFF	TGTGCCAGCAGTATGGGTGGGGGTAATGAAAAACTGTTTTTT
many	TRBV27	NA	TRBJ2-5	14	CASSLSALGETQYF	TGTGCCAGCAGTTTATCGGCCCTCGGAGAGACCCAGTACTTC
many	TRBV27	TRBD2	TRBJ2-7	17	CASSLLGTSGTPYEQYF	TGTGCCAGCAGTTTATTGGGGACTAGCGGGACCCCCTACGAGCAGTACTTC
NA	TRBV2	NA	TRBJ2-7	12	CAGSTETYEQYF	TGTGCCGGGTCTACTGAAACCTACGAGCAGTACTTC
NA	TRBV5-6	NA	TRBJ1-1	15	CASSSVIQGNTEAFF	TGTGCCAGCAGCTCAGTTATCCAGGGGAACACTGAAGCTTTCTTT
few	TRBV19	NA	TRBJ2-7	15	CASSIRVGPTYEQYF	TGTGCCAGTAGTATAAGGGTAGGACCTACCTACGAGCAGTACTTC
many	TRBV20-1	TRBD2	TRBJ2-3	17	CSARDSLSSGSTDTQYF	TGCAGTGCTAGAGATTCGCTATCTAGCGGGAGCACAGATACGCAGTATTTT
few	TRBV5-6	TRBD1	TRBJ2-7	14	CASSWGQADYEQYF	TGTGCCAGCAGCTGGGGACAGGCAGACTACGAGCAGTACTTC
NA	TRBV20-1	NA	TRBJ2-7	13	CSARSRVGSEQYF	TGCAGTGCTAGGTCGCGGGTAGGGTCCGAGCAGTACTTC
few	TRBV30	TRBD1	TRBJ1-2	11	CALQGARGYTF	TGTGCCTTACAGGGGGCGCGGGGCTACACCTTC
many	TRBV2	TRBD1	TRBJ2-1	11	CASRDRAVQFF	TGTGCCAGCAGGGACAGGGCGGTGCAGTTCTTC
many	TRBV27	TRBD1	TRBJ2-1	14	CASSFLRQGHEQFF	TGTGCCAGCAGTTTCCTACGACAGGGCCATGAGCAGTTCTTC
many	TRBV27	NA	TRBJ1-1	12	CATFSGYTEAFF	TGTGCCACCTTCTCCGGGTACACTGAAGCTTTCTTT
NA	TRBV28	TRBD2	TRBJ2-7	13	CASSFEGGDEQYF	TGTGCCAGCAGTTTTGAGGGAGGGGACGAGCAGTACTTC
NA	TRBV28	NA	TRBJ1-2	13	CASSLNRAGGYTF	TGTGCCAGCAGTTTAAACAGGGCCGGTGGCTACACCTTC
NA	TRBV6-1	NA	TRBJ1-4	14	CASAIIERSEKLFF	TGTGCCAGCGCCATAATAGAACGGAGCGAAAAACTGTTTTTT
many	TRBV20-1	TRBD2	TRBJ2-1	13	CSATTSGDNEQFF	TGCAGTGCTACCACTAGCGGTGACAATGAGCAGTTCTTC
many	TRBV30	NA	TRBJ2-3	12	CAWSGTADTQYF	TGTGCCTGGAGTGGGACTGCGGATACGCAGTATTTT
many	TRBV11-2	NA	TRBJ2-1	17	CASSLASGGISYNEQFF	TGTGCCAGCAGCTTAGCCTCTGGCGGGATCTCATACAATGAGCAGTTCTTC
NA	TRBV2	TRBD2	TRBJ2-7	21	CASSALGAGMIAGEGISEQYF	TGTGCCAGCAGTGCCCTCGGGGCAGGGATGATAGCGGGAGAAGGTATTTCCGAGCAGTACTTC
NA	TRBV6-9	TRBD2	TRBJ2-1	18	CASSFPGLAGGPHNEQFF	TGTGCCAGCAGTTTCCCGGGACTAGCGGGAGGGCCCCACAATGAGCAGTTCTTC
NA	TRBV19	NA	TRBJ1-5	18	CASSGGDGQVPKHQPQHF	TGTGCCAGTAGCGGAGGGGATGGGCAGGTCCCTAAACATCAGCCCCAGCATTTT
many	TRBV2	NA	TRBJ1-1	15	CASSEGGAADSEAFF	TGTGCCAGCAGTGAAGGGGGGGCGGCCGACAGTGAAGCTTTCTTT
many	TRBV12-3/TRBV12-4	TRBD2	TRBJ2-1	19	CASTPRGGSGLAGGNEQFF	TGTGCCAGCACCCCGAGAGGAGGAAGCGGGCTAGCGGGAGGCAATGAGCAGTTCTTC
few	TRBV20-1	TRBD2	TRBJ2-1	16	CSARDLTSGSRNEQFF	TGCAGTGCTAGAGATCTGACTAGCGGGAGCAGGAATGAGCAGTTCTTC
few	TRBV6-1	NA	TRBJ2-7	15	CASRTGTGPTYEQYF	TGTGCCAGCAGGACCGGGACCGGACCGACCTACGAGCAGTACTTC
many	TRBV20-1	TRBD2	TRBJ2-1	16	CSARVRLAASYNEQFF	TGCAGTGCTAGGGTCCGACTAGCGGCATCCTACAATGAGCAGTTCTTC
NA	TRBV30	TRBD1	TRBJ1-1	16	CAWSPGTGRENTEAFF	TGTGCCTGGAGCCCCGGGACAGGGCGGGAGAACACTGAAGCTTTCTTT
NA	TRBV12-3/TRBV12-4	NA	TRBJ2-7	16	CASRPTDSLLGLEQYF	TGTGCCAGCAGACCCACGGACTCCCTCCTGGGTCTCGAGCAGTACTTC
NA	TRBV6-1	NA	TRBJ1-1	16	CASKESAARVATEAFF	TGTGCCAGCAAGGAGAGCGCGGCGAGAGTCGCCACTGAAGCTTTCTTT
few	TRBV10-1	TRBD1	TRBJ2-1	13	CASSRDRGWWQFF	TGCGCCAGCAGCCGGGACAGGGGATGGTGGCAGTTCTTC
few	TRBV9	TRBD2	TRBJ2-1	17	CASSVGISLAGGGEQFF	TGTGCCAGCAGCGTAGGCATAAGTCTAGCGGGAGGTGGTGAGCAGTTCTTC
many	TRBV12-3/TRBV12-4	TRBD2	TRBJ2-7	15	CASSRPGLAAYEQYF	TGTGCCAGCAGTAGACCCGGACTAGCGGCCTACGAGCAGTACTTC
few	TRBV6-1	NA	TRBJ2-5	16	CASSPRTGGSEETQYF	TGTGCCAGCAGTCCCCGGACCGGTGGGAGCGAAGAGACCCAGTACTTC
few	TRBV4-1	NA	TRBJ1-1	13	CASSQFVGTEAFF	TGCGCCAGCAGCCAATTTGTGGGGACTGAAGCTTTCTTT
NA	TRBV28	NA	TRBJ2-7	15	CASSFQQGLRREQHF	TGTGCCAGCAGTTTCCAACAGGGTTTACGGCGCGAGCAGCACTTC
many	TRBV7-9	TRBD2	TRBJ2-7	17	CASSSGTSGRWPYEQYF	TGTGCCAGCAGCTCCGGGACTAGCGGGAGGTGGCCCTACGAGCAGTACTTC
NA	TRBV6-5	NA	TRBJ2-7	15	CASSYVGTEIYEQYF	TGTGCCAGCAGTTACGTCGGGACGGAAATATACGAGCAGTACTTC
NA	TRBV20-1	NA	TRBJ2-7	14	CSARDPVGSGEQYF	TGCAGTGCTAGGGATCCGGTCGGGAGTGGAGAGCAGTACTTC